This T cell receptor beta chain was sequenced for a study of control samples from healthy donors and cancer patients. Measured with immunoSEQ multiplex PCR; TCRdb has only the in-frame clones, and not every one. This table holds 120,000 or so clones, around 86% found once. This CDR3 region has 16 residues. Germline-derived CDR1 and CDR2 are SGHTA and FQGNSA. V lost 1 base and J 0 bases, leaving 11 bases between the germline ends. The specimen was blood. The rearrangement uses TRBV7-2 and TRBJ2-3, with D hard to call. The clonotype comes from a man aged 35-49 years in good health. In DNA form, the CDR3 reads TGTGCCAGCAGCTTAGTTCACAGTACTAGCACAGATACGCAGTATTTT. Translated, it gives CASSLVHSTSTDTQYF.